The 26 T cell receptor beta chains below come from one sample, sequenced in a study of blood T cells in healthy people across ages. PCR was performed a second time for 7 to 11 cycles using a sample-barcoded 5' primer and a J-beta primer mix. TCRdb re-derived calls from the 5' RACE reads in MiXCR, one entry per CDR3 protein. The sample yields about 540,000 distinct CDR3 sequences, 20% to 30% seen once. These data were also reused for a study on T cells of mothers and their children.

The specimen sequenced was blood. These TCRs come from a boy between 10 and 17 years old in good health.

The genes are TRBV4-3 and TRBJ2-5, with D possibly called TRBD1 or TRBD2 (5 bases each). The J call is uncertain, as TRBJ2-7 better fits the DNA end. Germline V gene sequence: CDR1 LGHNA, CDR2 YSLEER. CDR3 length: 16 amino acids. The CDR3: CASSQEGVKGHYEQYF. CDR3 in DNA: TGCGCCAGCAGCCAAGAGGGGGTAAAGGGCCACTACGAGCAGTACTTC.

The chain employs TRBV4-3 and TRBJ2-5, with D possibly matching TRBD2 (6 bases). Trimming took 1 base from V and 10 from J, leaving 19 bases between them. Germline CDR1 is LGHNA and CDR2 is YSLEER. This CDR3 has 15 amino acids. The CDR3 coding sequence is TGCGCCAGCAGCCAAGGGGGCGGGACTCCAATCCTCCAGTACTTC. This translates into CASSQGGGTPILQYF.

This clonotype was recorded a few times. The CDR3 DNA reads TGTGCCAGCAGTGGGCCAAGCTCCTACGAGCAGTACTTC. Translation gives CASSGPSSYEQYF. V is TRBV28 and J is TRBJ2-5; no clear D gene. TRBJ2-7 matches the DNA end more closely, so the J call is doubtful. The CDR3 consists of 13 residues. The germline CDR1 and CDR2 sequences are MDHEN and SYDVKM.

This clonotype has at least ten counts. This rearrangement joins TRBV28 to TRBJ1-2; D possibly corresponds to TRBD1 (6 bases). Between the trimmed V and J ends, which lost 3 bases and 2 bases, there was a span of 13 bases. The CDR3 sequence is 15 residues long. Germline CDR1 MDHEN, CDR2 SYDVKM. Written as DNA, the CDR3 is TGTGCCAGCAGTTTCAGGACAGCGGCGAACTATGGCTACACCTTC. It translates to CASSFRTAANYGYTF.

In this sample, this clonotype turned up once. The rearrangement joins TRBV10-3 to TRBJ2-1; D possibly uses TRBD1 or TRBD2 (7 bases each). Trimming left V 3 bases short and J 5 bases short, with 17 bases between. The CDR3 totals 16 residues. CDR1 and CDR2 (germline): ENHRY, SYGVKD. The CDR3 DNA reads as TGTGCCATCAGTGACCAGACAGGGAGGGGGAACAATGAGCAGTTCTTC. Translation gives CAISDQTGRGNNEQFF.

This clonotype was observed a few times. V and J are TRBV29-1 and TRBJ2-3; 9 nucleotides agree with TRBD1. The ends lost 7 bases at V and 3 bases at J; junction bases unmatched: 8. The CDR3 is 14 residues long. The germline V gene encodes CDR1 SQVTM and CDR2 ANQGSEA. The CDR3 bases are TGCAGCGCAAACCCGGGGACAGGGACAGATACGCAGTATTTT. Translated, it gives CSANPGTGTDTQYF.

The table lists this clonotype with a few counts. As DNA, the CDR3 is TGTGCCAGCAGTTTAGTGTCCAGCTTTCAGCCCCAGCATTTT. Its translation: CASSLVSSFQPQHF. The V gene is TRBV12-3 or TRBV12-4, the J gene TRBJ1-5; D remains ambiguous. V dropped 1 base and J dropped 6 bases, with 10 bases sitting between them. The CDR3 extends over 14 amino acids.

In its sample, this clonotype was seen a few times. V and J are TRBV28 and TRBJ2-7; TRBD1 might be the D (6 bases). V was trimmed by 7 bases and J by 2 bases, leaving 12 bases between them. The CDR3 is 13 residues long. Per germline, CDR1 MDHEN and CDR2 SYDVKM. CDR3 amino acids: CASTLNRAYEQYF. DNA for the CDR3: TGTGCCAGCACCCTAAACAGGGCCTACGAGCAGTACTTC.

A few counts support this clonotype. The chain couples TRBV20-1 to TRBJ2-5; 9 bases fit TRBD2. The DNA end is a closer match to TRBJ2-1, so the J assignment may be wrong. Germline CDR1 and CDR2: DFQATT and SNEGSKA (reference sequence). This CDR3 region has 13 residues. Here the CDR3 reads CSAPGREGREQFF. The CDR3 DNA reads as TGCAGTGCCCCGGGGCGGGAGGGCCGTGAGCAGTTCTTC.

This chain uses TRBV11-2 with TRBJ2-7; D is unresolved. V was clipped by 4 bases and J by 7 bases, with 17 bases between them. Germline values: CDR1 SGHAT, CDR2 FQNNGV. This CDR3 has 14 amino acids. CDR3 in amino acids: CASSSYLPGYEQYF. DNA of the CDR3: TGTGCCAGCAGCTCATACCTTCCGGGCTATGAGCAGTACTTC.

This clonotype has just a few counts. The chain couples TRBV6-5 to TRBJ2-7, with D uncertain. CDR1 MNHEY and CDR2 SVGAGI come from the germline V gene. The CDR3 consists of 12 residues. V shed 2 bases and J shed 6 bases, with 8 bases lying between them. CDR3 sequence: CASSYTFFEQYF. CDR3 DNA: TGTGCCAGCAGTTACACCTTTTTCGAGCAGTACTTC.

This clonotype appeared a few times. The chain combines TRBV2 with TRBJ2-5; D gene uncertain. The V and J ends lost 1 base and 5 bases respectively, with 11 bases between them. This CDR3 spans 14 amino acids. CDR1 and CDR2 (germline): SNHLY, FYNNEI. The CDR3 DNA is TGTGCCAGCAGTGAAGGACGGGTTAGGGAGACCCAGTACTTC. It yields the protein CASSEGRVRETQYF.

V gene TRBV6-6 combines with J gene TRBJ2-3; D is undetermined. Germline V gives CDR1 MNHNY, CDR2 SVGAGI (reference sequence). There are 14 residues in the CDR3. V lost 2 bases and J 3 bases, leaving 9 bases between the germline ends. This CDR3 reads CASSYATVTDTQYF. The CDR3 DNA reads as TGTGCCAGCAGTTACGCGACGGTGACAGATACGCAGTATTTT.

This clonotype showed up just a few times. V and J are TRBV4-3 and TRBJ1-2; D is possibly TRBD1 (6 bases). This CDR3 spans 14 amino acids. Trimming took 2 bases from V and 4 from J, leaving 11 bases between them. CDR1 LGHNA and CDR2 YSLEER come from the germline V gene. DNA for the CDR3: TGCGCCAGCAGCCAAACAGGGTTTAGCTATGGCTACACCTTC. This codes for CASSQTGFSYGYTF.

This clonotype has only a few counts. This chain links TRBV5-1 with TRBJ2-3, with D unclear. CDR3 size: 15 residues. Looked up from germline, CDR1 is SGHRS and CDR2 is YFSETQ. The V end was cut by 0 bases, the J end by 0 bases, with 8 bases between. The CDR3 DNA sequence: TGCGCCAGCAGCTTGGTGGCTCCGAGCACAGATACGCAGTATTTT. Residues: CASSLVAPSTDTQYF.

V usage is TRBV5-1 and J usage is TRBJ2-3; D is possibly TRBD2 (5 bases). The CDR3 is made up of 11 amino acids. The germline V gene encodes CDR1 SGHRS and CDR2 YFSETQ. Trimming left V 5 bases short and J 6 bases short, with 7 bases between. The CDR3 is CASRGGDTQYF. CDR3 DNA sequence: TGCGCCAGCAGGGGCGGGGATACGCAGTATTTT.

This chain links TRBV28 with TRBJ1-2; 7 nucleotides agree with TRBD1. This CDR3 has 13 residues. Germline values: CDR1 MDHEN, CDR2 SYDVKM. Trimming took 11 bases from V and 4 from J; bases not matched to a gene: 10. CDR3 sequence: CAGRLGQTYGYTF. The CDR3, as DNA: TGTGCCGGCCGACTGGGACAGACCTATGGCTACACCTTC.

As to this clonotype: The CDR3 ends on some other residue instead of the conserved phenylalanine or tryptophan, so this is likely a read error. The rearrangement links TRBV27 to TRBJ1-5, with D hard to call. Trimming removed 2 bases from V and 4 bases from J, with 9 bases in between. The CDR3 totals 14 residues. Per the germline V gene, CDR1 is MNHEY and CDR2 is SMNVEV (reference sequence). The CDR3 reads CASSLIGGNQPQHL. CDR3 bases: TGTGCCAGCAGTTTAATAGGAGGGAATCAGCCCCAGCATCTT.

This clonotype was observed a few times. The chain recombines TRBV10-3 with TRBJ2-5; TRBD1 aligns across 8 bases. CDR1 is ENHRY, CDR2 SYGVKD, per germline. This CDR3 has 17 amino acids. The V segment lost 2 bases and the J segment 5 bases; nucleotides outside the gene matches: 13. CDR3 amino acids: CAISETVNQGAMETQYF. Here the CDR3 DNA reads TGTGCCATCAGTGAGACAGTAAATCAGGGGGCCATGGAGACCCAGTACTTC.

In its sample, this clonotype was seen a few times. The V and J genes are TRBV3-1 and TRBJ2-5, with 8 bases matching TRBD2. The end of the DNA aligns better with TRBJ2-7, so the J call may be wrong. Germline CDR1 reads LGHDT; CDR2 reads YNNKEL (reference sequence). The CDR3 contains 18 residues. The CDR3 bases are TGTGCCAGCAGCTTAGATGCCGAGATAGCGGGATTCCGGGACGAGCAGTACTTC. Translation gives CASSLDAEIAGFRDEQYF.

This clonotype occurred a few times. The gene calls are TRBV9 and TRBJ1-6; D gene unclear. The germline V gene encodes CDR1 SGDLS and CDR2 YYNGEE. The CDR3 has 11 residues. With 2 bases removed from V and 13 bases from J, the gap between germline ends came to 7 bases. Here the CDR3 reads CASSVDGPLHF. In DNA, the CDR3 is TGTGCCAGCAGCGTGGATGGCCCCCTCCACTTT.

This clonotype was observed a few times. This CDR3 reads CASSLGLRNNEQFF. The CDR3, as DNA: TGCGCCAGCAGCCTAGGACTCCGGAACAATGAGCAGTTCTTC. V gene TRBV4-1 combines with J gene TRBJ2-1; weak D call: TRBD2 (5 bases). This CDR3 has 14 residues. Trimming shortened V by 4 bases and J by 5 bases, and 12 bases separated the two germline ends. CDR1 MGHRA and CDR2 YSYEKL come from the germline V gene.

This chain uses TRBV4-2 with TRBJ2-7; D not certain. The CDR3 is 14 residues long. Between the trimmed V and J ends, which lost 1 base and 7 bases, there was a span of 14 bases. The germline CDR1 and CDR2 sequences are LGHNA and YNFKEQ. CDR3 nucleotide sequence: TGTGCCAGCAGCCAAGCTCGGCAGGATCAAGAGCAGTACTTC. Its protein is CASSQARQDQEQYF.

Many counts were recorded for this clonotype. The chain employs TRBV7-9 and TRBJ2-7; D remains ambiguous. Germline lookup yields CDR1 SEHNR and CDR2 FQNEAQ (reference sequence). Between the trimmed V and J ends, which lost 5 bases and 3 bases, there was a span of 11 bases. CDR3 length: 13 residues. This chain's CDR3 is CASSPRARYEQYF. CDR3 sequence (DNA): TGTGCCAGCAGCCCCCGGGCCCGCTACGAGCAGTACTTC. The whole variable domain, remainder taken from reference TRBV7-9 and TRBJ2-7, is DTGVSQNPRHKITKRGQNVTFRCDPISEHNRLYWYRQTLGQGPEFLTYFQNEAQLEKSRLLSDRFSAERPKGSFSTLEIQRTEQGDSAMYLCASSPRARYEQYFGPGTRLTVT.

Concerning this clonotype itself: A read error may produce the germline difference seen at one junction end. This chain links TRBV27 with TRBJ1-2; TRBD1 matches 8 bases. This CDR3 is 15 amino acids long. Germline values: CDR1 MNHEY, CDR2 SMNVEV (reference sequence). This CDR3 is CASSLRPGQGDGCTF. The CDR3 nucleotides are TGTGCCAGCAGTTTAAGACCCGGACAGGGTGACGGCTGCACCTTC.

The chain employs TRBV24-1 and TRBJ1-1, with D perhaps matching TRBD1 (6 bases). The germline V gene encodes CDR1 KGHDR and CDR2 SFDVKD. Trimming cost V 8 bases and J 1 base, with 10 bases left between them. The CDR3 length is 13 residues. This CDR3 reads CATIGGPNTEAFF. CDR3 coding DNA: TGTGCCACCATTGGGGGCCCGAACACTGAAGCTTTCTTT.